Listed below are T cell receptor beta chains from one sample, sequenced in a study of blood T cell repertoires in COVID-19. The repertoire was sequenced with immunoSEQ multiplex PCR; TCRdb's copy has only in-frame clones and lacks some. The table lists more than 95,000 clones, around 80% of them singletons. Input material: peripheral blood. Receptors originate from a man in his 70s with active or convalescent COVID-19. CDR3s include the opening cysteine and the closing phenylalanine or tryptophan. D genes are given only for firm matches. Size tells how often a clone was seen (once, few, many) or the class of an expanded clone, and some rows leave it out.

d_gene: .
j_gene: TRBJ2-2
v_gene: TRBV29-1
abundance: few
CDR3aa: CSVVLGDSNTGELFF
CDR3nt: TGCAGCGTTGTTCTGGGGGACTCGAACACCGGGGAGCTGTTTTTT

d_gene: .
j_gene: TRBJ1-1
v_gene: TRBV5-4
abundance: .
CDR3aa: CASTLDTINTEAFF
CDR3nt: TGTGCCAGCACCTTGGACACCATCAACACTGAAGCTTTCTTT

d_gene: .
j_gene: TRBJ2-1
v_gene: TRBV2
abundance: .
CDR3aa: CASSEARRDEQFF
CDR3nt: TGTGCCAGCAGTGAAGCGCGCAGGGATGAGCAGTTCTTC

d_gene: .
j_gene: TRBJ1-5
v_gene: TRBV6-1
abundance: .
CDR3aa: CASSGPRSNWVNQPQHF
CDR3nt: TGTGCCAGCAGTGGACCTAGGAGTAACTGGGTAAATCAGCCCCAGCATTTT

d_gene: TRBD2
j_gene: TRBJ2-1
v_gene: TRBV11-2
abundance: .
CDR3aa: CVSSSWTSGGYEQFF
CDR3nt: TGTGTCAGCAGCTCCTGGACTAGCGGGGGGTATGAGCAGTTCTTC

d_gene: .
j_gene: TRBJ2-2
v_gene: TRBV3-1/TRBV3-2
abundance: .
CDR3aa: CASSQAGPGSTGELFF
CDR3nt: TGTGCCAGCAGCCAAGCTGGGCCAGGGTCGACCGGGGAGCTGTTTTTT

d_gene: .
j_gene: TRBJ1-6
v_gene: TRBV5-1
abundance: .
CDR3aa: CASSYDRLGVNSPLHF
CDR3nt: TGCGCCAGCAGCTACGACAGGTTGGGGGTTAATTCACCCCTCCACTTT

d_gene: .
j_gene: TRBJ2-1
v_gene: TRBV6-2/TRBV6-3
abundance: .
CDR3aa: CASSYPYNEQFF
CDR3nt: TGTGCCAGCAGTTACCCATACAATGAGCAGTTCTTC

d_gene: TRBD1
j_gene: TRBJ2-7
v_gene: TRBV5-1
abundance: .
CDR3aa: CASSGDRMQYF
CDR3nt: TGCGCCAGCAGCGGGGACAGGATGCAGTACTTC

d_gene: TRBD1
j_gene: TRBJ1-2
v_gene: TRBV6-6
abundance: .
CDR3aa: CAIRPAGGNGYTF
CDR3nt: TGTGCCATCAGGCCCGCAGGGGGGAATGGCTACACCTTC

d_gene: TRBD2
j_gene: TRBJ2-7
v_gene: TRBV7-2
abundance: .
CDR3aa: CASSPRLAGGPGQYF
CDR3nt: TGTGCCAGCAGCCCTAGACTAGCGGGAGGGCCTGGGCAGTACTTC

d_gene: TRBD2
j_gene: TRBJ2-7
v_gene: TRBV27
abundance: few
CDR3aa: CASSLNYVLAGEQHDTYEQYF
CDR3nt: TGTGCCAGCAGTCTAAACTACGTCTTAGCGGGGGAGCAACACGACACCTACGAGCAGTACTTC

d_gene: .
j_gene: TRBJ1-4
v_gene: TRBV2
abundance: .
CDR3aa: CASKEGREKLFF
CDR3nt: TGTGCCAGCAAAGAGGGCAGGGAAAAACTGTTTTTT

d_gene: .
j_gene: TRBJ2-2
v_gene: TRBV7-3
abundance: once
CDR3aa: CASSRGGSIGSGELFF
CDR3nt: TGTGCCAGCAGCCGAGGAGGGAGTATCGGGTCCGGGGAGCTGTTTTTT

d_gene: TRBD1
j_gene: TRBJ1-1
v_gene: TRBV4-1
abundance: .
CDR3aa: CASSPDRANTEAFF
CDR3nt: TGCGCCAGCAGCCCTGACAGGGCCAACACTGAAGCTTTCTTT

d_gene: TRBD1
j_gene: TRBJ1-1
v_gene: TRBV6-5
abundance: .
CDR3aa: CASSLLTGDTEAFF
CDR3nt: TGTGCCAGCAGCCTCCTTACAGGGGACACTGAAGCTTTCTTT

d_gene: TRBD2
j_gene: TRBJ2-1
v_gene: TRBV9
abundance: .
CDR3aa: CASSISGGEQFF
CDR3nt: TGTGCCAGCAGCATCTCGGGGGGTGAGCAGTTCTTC

d_gene: TRBD1
j_gene: TRBJ1-2
v_gene: TRBV19
abundance: .
CDR3aa: CATTQGATGYGYTF
CDR3nt: TGTGCCACCACACAGGGGGCAACAGGCTATGGCTACACCTTC

d_gene: TRBD2
j_gene: TRBJ2-1
v_gene: TRBV7-6
abundance: .
CDR3aa: CASSLTSGSRNEQFF
CDR3nt: TGTGCCAGCAGCTTGACTAGCGGGAGCCGCAATGAGCAGTTCTTC

d_gene: TRBD2
j_gene: TRBJ2-3
v_gene: TRBV6-1
abundance: .
CDR3aa: CASSEVLLRGGRGTDTQYF
CDR3nt: TGTGCCAGCAGTGAAGTCCTACTCCGGGGGGGCCGCGGCACAGATACGCAGTATTTT

d_gene: TRBD1
j_gene: TRBJ1-1
v_gene: TRBV2
abundance: .
CDR3aa: CASSAGQGGTEAFF
CDR3nt: TGTGCCAGCAGTGCTGGACAGGGGGGCACTGAAGCTTTCTTT

d_gene: TRBD1
j_gene: TRBJ2-1
v_gene: TRBV11-3
abundance: few
CDR3aa: CASSLEDRANNEQFF
CDR3nt: TGTGCCAGCAGCTTAGAAGACAGGGCGAACAATGAGCAGTTCTTC

d_gene: TRBD1
j_gene: TRBJ1-3
v_gene: TRBV19
abundance: .
CDR3aa: CASTLQGAFSGNTIYF
CDR3nt: TGTGCCAGTACCCTACAGGGGGCCTTCTCTGGAAACACCATATATTTT

d_gene: TRBD2
j_gene: TRBJ2-7
v_gene: TRBV7-9
abundance: .
CDR3aa: CASSQIGGSYEQYF
CDR3nt: TGTGCCAGCAGCCAAATCGGGGGGAGCTACGAGCAGTACTTC

d_gene: TRBD2
j_gene: TRBJ2-3
v_gene: TRBV7-6
abundance: .
CDR3aa: CASSSRPSGGAWSDTQYF
CDR3nt: TGTGCCAGCAGCTCCCGGCCTAGCGGGGGGGCGTGGTCAGATACGCAGTATTTT

d_gene: .
j_gene: TRBJ1-2
v_gene: TRBV24-1
abundance: once
CDR3aa: CATSDARVDYGYTF
CDR3nt: TGTGCCACCAGTGATGCCAGGGTAGACTATGGCTACACCTTC

d_gene: TRBD1
j_gene: TRBJ2-2
v_gene: TRBV5-5
abundance: .
CDR3aa: CASSSRDRDAGELFF
CDR3nt: TGTGCCAGCAGCTCTCGGGACAGGGACGCCGGGGAGCTGTTTTTT

d_gene: TRBD1
j_gene: TRBJ1-1
v_gene: TRBV5-1
abundance: .
CDR3aa: CASGQGMNTEAFF
CDR3nt: TGCGCCAGCGGACAGGGGATGAACACTGAAGCTTTCTTT

d_gene: .
j_gene: TRBJ2-7
v_gene: TRBV10-2
abundance: .
CDR3aa: CASSVQSSVQQYF
CDR3nt: TGCGCCAGCAGTGTACAATCGAGCGTGCAGCAGTACTTC

d_gene: TRBD2
j_gene: TRBJ2-6
v_gene: TRBV7-9
abundance: few
CDR3aa: CASSLVAGTGANVLTF
CDR3nt: TGTGCCAGCAGCTTAGTAGCGGGGACTGGGGCCAACGTCCTGACTTTC

d_gene: .
j_gene: TRBJ1-1
v_gene: TRBV7-2
abundance: .
CDR3aa: CASSSTGRTEAFF
CDR3nt: TGTGCCAGCAGCTCCACAGGGCGGACTGAAGCTTTCTTT

d_gene: .
j_gene: TRBJ1-2
v_gene: TRBV5-1
abundance: .
CDR3aa: CASSQAPGNYGYTF
CDR3nt: TGCGCCAGCAGCCAGGCCCCAGGGAACTATGGCTACACCTTC

d_gene: .
j_gene: TRBJ2-7
v_gene: TRBV29-1
abundance: .
CDR3aa: CSASPATGSAEQYF
CDR3nt: TGCAGCGCTTCCCCCGCAACAGGGTCCGCCGAGCAGTACTTC

d_gene: TRBD2
j_gene: TRBJ2-1
v_gene: TRBV7-2
abundance: .
CDR3aa: CASSRTSGAYNEQFF
CDR3nt: TGTGCCAGCAGTCGGACTAGCGGGGCCTACAATGAGCAGTTCTTC

d_gene: TRBD2
j_gene: TRBJ2-1
v_gene: TRBV5-1
abundance: once
CDR3aa: CASSLVAGVKNEQFF
CDR3nt: TGCGCCAGCAGCTTGGTAGCGGGAGTTAAAAATGAGCAGTTCTTC

d_gene: .
j_gene: TRBJ1-2
v_gene: TRBV18
abundance: .
CDR3aa: CASTNQQGVRYGYTF
CDR3nt: TGTGCCAGCACAAACCAACAGGGCGTGCGCTATGGCTACACCTTC

d_gene: .
j_gene: TRBJ2-1
v_gene: TRBV6-5
abundance: few
CDR3aa: CASRALGGIDNEQFF
CDR3nt: TGTGCCAGCAGAGCTCTAGGAGGGATTGACAATGAGCAGTTCTTC

d_gene: TRBD1
j_gene: TRBJ2-5
v_gene: TRBV7-6
abundance: once
CDR3aa: CASSLEGQGGQETQYF
CDR3nt: TGTGCCAGCAGCTTAGAGGGACAGGGGGGACAAGAGACCCAGTACTTC

d_gene: .
j_gene: TRBJ1-4
v_gene: TRBV11-2
abundance: .
CDR3aa: CASSSARDYNEKLFF
CDR3nt: TGTGCCAGCAGCTCGGCGCGGGACTATAATGAAAAACTGTTTTTT

d_gene: TRBD1
j_gene: TRBJ1-6
v_gene: TRBV9
abundance: .
CDR3aa: CASSVDRVGSPLHF
CDR3nt: TGTGCCAGCAGCGTTGACAGGGTAGGATCACCCCTCCACTTT

d_gene: TRBD1
j_gene: TRBJ2-3
v_gene: TRBV5-1
abundance: once
CDR3aa: CASSLTGGSTDTQYF
CDR3nt: TGCGCCAGCAGCTTGACAGGGGGTAGCACAGATACGCAGTATTTT